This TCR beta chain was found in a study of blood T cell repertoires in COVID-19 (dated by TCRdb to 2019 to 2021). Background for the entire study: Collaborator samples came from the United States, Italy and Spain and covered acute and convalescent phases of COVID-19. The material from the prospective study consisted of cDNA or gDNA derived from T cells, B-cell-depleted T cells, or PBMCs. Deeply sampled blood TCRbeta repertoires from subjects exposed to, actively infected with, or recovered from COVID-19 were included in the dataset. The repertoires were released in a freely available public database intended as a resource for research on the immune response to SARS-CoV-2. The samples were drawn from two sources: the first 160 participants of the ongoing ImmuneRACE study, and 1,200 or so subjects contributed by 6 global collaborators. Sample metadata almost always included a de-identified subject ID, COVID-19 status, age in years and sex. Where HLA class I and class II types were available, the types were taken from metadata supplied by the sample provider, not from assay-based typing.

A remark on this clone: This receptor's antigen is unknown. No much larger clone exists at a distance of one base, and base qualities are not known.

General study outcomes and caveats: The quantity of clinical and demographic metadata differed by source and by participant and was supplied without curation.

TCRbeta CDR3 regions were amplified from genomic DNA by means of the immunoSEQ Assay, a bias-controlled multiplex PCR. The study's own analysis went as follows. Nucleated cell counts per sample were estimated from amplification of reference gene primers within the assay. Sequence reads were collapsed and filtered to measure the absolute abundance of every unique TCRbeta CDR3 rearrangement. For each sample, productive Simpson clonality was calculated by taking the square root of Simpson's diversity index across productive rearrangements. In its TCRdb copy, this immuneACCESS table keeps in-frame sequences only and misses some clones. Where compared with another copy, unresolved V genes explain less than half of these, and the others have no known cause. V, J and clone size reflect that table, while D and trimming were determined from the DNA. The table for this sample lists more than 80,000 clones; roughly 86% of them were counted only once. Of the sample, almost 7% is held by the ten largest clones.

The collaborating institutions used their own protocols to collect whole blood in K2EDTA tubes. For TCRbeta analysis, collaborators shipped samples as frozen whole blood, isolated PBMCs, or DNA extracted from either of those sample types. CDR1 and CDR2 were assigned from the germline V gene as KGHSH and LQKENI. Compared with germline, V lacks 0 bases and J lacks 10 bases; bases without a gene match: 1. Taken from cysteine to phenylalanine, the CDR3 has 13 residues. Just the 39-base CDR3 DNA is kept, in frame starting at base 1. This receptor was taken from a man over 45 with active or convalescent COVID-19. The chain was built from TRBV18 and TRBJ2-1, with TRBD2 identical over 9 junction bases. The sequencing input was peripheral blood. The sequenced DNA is TGTGCCAGCTCACCACCGGGACTAGCAGAGCAGTTCTTC. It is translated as CASSPPGLAEQFF.